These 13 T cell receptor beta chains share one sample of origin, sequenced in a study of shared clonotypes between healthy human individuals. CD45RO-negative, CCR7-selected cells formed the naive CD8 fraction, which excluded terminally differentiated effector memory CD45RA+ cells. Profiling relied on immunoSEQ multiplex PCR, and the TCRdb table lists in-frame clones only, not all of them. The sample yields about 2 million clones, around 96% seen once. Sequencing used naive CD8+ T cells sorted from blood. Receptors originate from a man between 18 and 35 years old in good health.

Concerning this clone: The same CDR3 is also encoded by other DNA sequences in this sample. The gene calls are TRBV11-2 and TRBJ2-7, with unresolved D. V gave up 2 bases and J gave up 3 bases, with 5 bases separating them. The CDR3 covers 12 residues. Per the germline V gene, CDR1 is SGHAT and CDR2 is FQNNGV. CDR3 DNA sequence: TGTGCCAGCAGCTTACCGAGCTACGAGCAGTACTTC. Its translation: CASSLPSYEQYF.

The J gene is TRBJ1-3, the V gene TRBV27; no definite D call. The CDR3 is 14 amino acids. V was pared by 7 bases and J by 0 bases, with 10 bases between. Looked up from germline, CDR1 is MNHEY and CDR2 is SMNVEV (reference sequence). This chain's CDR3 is CASTPLGSGNTIYF. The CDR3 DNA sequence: TGTGCCAGCACCCCCCTTGGCTCTGGAAACACCATATATTTT.

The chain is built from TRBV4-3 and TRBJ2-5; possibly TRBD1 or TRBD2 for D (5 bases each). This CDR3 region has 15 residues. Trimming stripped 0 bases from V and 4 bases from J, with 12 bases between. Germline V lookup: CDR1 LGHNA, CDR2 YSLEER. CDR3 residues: CASSQDTGTRETQYF. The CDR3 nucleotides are TGCGCCAGCAGCCAAGATACCGGGACGCGAGAGACCCAGTACTTC.

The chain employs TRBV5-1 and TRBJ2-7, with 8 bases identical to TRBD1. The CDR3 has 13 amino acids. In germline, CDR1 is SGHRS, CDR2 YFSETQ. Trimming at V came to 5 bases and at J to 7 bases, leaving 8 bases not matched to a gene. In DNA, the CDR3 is TGCGCCAGCAGAGGCCCGGACAGGGAGGAGCAGTACTTC. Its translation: CASRGPDREEQYF.

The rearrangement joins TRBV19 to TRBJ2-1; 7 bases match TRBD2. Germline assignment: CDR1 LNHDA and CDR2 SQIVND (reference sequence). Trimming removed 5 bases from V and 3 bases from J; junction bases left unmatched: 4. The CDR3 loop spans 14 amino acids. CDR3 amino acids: CASSLSGDYNEQFF. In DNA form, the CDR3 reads TGTGCCAGTAGTCTCAGCGGGGACTACAATGAGCAGTTCTTC.

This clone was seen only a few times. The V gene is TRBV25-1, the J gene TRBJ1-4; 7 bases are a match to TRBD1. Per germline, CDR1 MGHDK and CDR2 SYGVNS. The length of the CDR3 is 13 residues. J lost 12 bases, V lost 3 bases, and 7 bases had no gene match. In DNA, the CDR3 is TGTGCCAGCAGTGAGGGGGCAGGGGGGGAACTGTTTTTT. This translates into CASSEGAGGELFF.

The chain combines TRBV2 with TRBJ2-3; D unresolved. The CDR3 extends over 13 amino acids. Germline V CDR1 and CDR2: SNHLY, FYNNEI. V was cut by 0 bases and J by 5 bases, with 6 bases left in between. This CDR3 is CASSEASGDTQYF. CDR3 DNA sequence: TGTGCCAGCAGTGAAGCGAGTGGAGATACGCAGTATTTT.

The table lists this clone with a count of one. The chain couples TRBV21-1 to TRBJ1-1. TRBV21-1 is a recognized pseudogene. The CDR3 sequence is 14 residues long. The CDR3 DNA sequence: TGTGCCAGCCCAAATAAAAGGTCTAACACTGAAGCTTTCTTT. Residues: CASPNKRSNTEAFF.

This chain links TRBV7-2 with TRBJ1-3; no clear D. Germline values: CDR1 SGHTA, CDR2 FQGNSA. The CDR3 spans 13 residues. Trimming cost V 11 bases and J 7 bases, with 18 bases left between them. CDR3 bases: TGTGCCGTTGAGCCCGGGAATAGTAACACCATATATTTT. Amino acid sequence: CAVEPGNSNTIYF.

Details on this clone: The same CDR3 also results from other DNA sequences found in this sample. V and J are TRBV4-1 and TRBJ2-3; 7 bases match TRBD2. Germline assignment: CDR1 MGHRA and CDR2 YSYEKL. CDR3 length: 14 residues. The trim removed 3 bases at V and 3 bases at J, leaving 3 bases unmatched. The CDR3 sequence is CASSHREGTDTQYF. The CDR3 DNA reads TGCGCCAGCAGCCACAGGGAGGGTACAGATACGCAGTATTTT.

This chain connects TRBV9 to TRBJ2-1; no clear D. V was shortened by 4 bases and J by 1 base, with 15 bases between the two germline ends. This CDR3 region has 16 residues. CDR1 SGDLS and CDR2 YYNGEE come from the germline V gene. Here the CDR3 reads CASSIRSELSYNEQFF. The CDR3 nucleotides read TGTGCCAGCAGCATTAGGTCAGAGTTGTCCTACAATGAGCAGTTCTTC.

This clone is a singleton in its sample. CDR3 protein: CASPGETQYF. The CDR3, as DNA: TGTGCCAGCCCGGGGGAGACCCAGTACTTC. The chain employs TRBV6-5 and TRBJ2-5; D is perhaps TRBD2 (5 bases). The germline V gene has CDR1 MNHEY and CDR2 SVGAGI. V was shortened by 8 bases and J by 5 bases, with 6 bases between the two germline ends. The CDR3 has 10 amino acids.

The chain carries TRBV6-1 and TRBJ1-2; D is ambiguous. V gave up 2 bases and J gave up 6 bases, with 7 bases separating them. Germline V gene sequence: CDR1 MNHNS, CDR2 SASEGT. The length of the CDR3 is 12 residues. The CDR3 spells CASSEFGHGYTF. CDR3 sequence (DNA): TGTGCCAGCAGTGAATTTGGGCATGGCTACACCTTC.